This is a list of T cell receptor beta chains from one sample in a study of blood T cell repertoires in COVID-19. The protocol was immunoSEQ multiplex PCR, while the TCRdb copy is restricted to in-frame clones and leaves out a portion. The table shows some 180,000 clones, with about four fifths occurring only once. What was sequenced was peripheral blood. Source of these receptors: a woman aged 80 or older with COVID-19, enrolled during active disease. Each CDR3 is given with its conserved first and last residue. A D gene is named only where the DNA matches it firmly. Part of the rows lack a size; the others show once, few, many or a class for expanded clones.

D gene: TRBD2
V gene: TRBV6-2/TRBV6-3
J gene: TRBJ2-2
clone size: once
CDR3 protein: CASSYWKGSGRRTGELFF
CDR3 DNA: TGTGCCAGCAGTTACTGGAAGGGTAGCGGGAGACGGACCGGGGAGCTGTTTTTT

D gene: .
V gene: TRBV27
J gene: TRBJ2-2
clone size: once
CDR3 protein: CASSFEGNTGELFF
CDR3 DNA: TGTGCCAGCAGTTTTGAGGGAAACACCGGGGAGCTGTTTTTT

D gene: TRBD1
V gene: TRBV27
J gene: TRBJ1-5
clone size: .
CDR3 protein: CASSPRQGLGNQPQHF
CDR3 DNA: TGTGCCAGCAGTCCCAGACAGGGTCTGGGCAATCAGCCCCAGCATTTT

D gene: .
V gene: TRBV6-1
J gene: TRBJ2-7
clone size: .
CDR3 protein: CASSDYWAPYEQYF
CDR3 DNA: TGTGCCAGCAGTGATTACTGGGCTCCCTACGAGCAGTACTTC

D gene: .
V gene: TRBV6-5
J gene: TRBJ2-1
clone size: .
CDR3 protein: CASTQGPSHEQFF
CDR3 DNA: TGTGCCAGCACACAGGGCCCTTCTCACGAGCAGTTCTTC

D gene: TRBD1
V gene: TRBV2
J gene: TRBJ1-1
clone size: .
CDR3 protein: CASMGQMNTEAFF
CDR3 DNA: TGTGCCAGCATGGGACAGATGAACACTGAAGCTTTCTTT

D gene: .
V gene: TRBV29-1
J gene: TRBJ2-7
clone size: .
CDR3 protein: CSVERQGGQYF
CDR3 DNA: TGCAGCGTGGAACGCCAGGGGGGGCAGTACTTC

D gene: .
V gene: TRBV7-3
J gene: TRBJ2-1
clone size: .
CDR3 protein: CASSLGSYNEQFF
CDR3 DNA: TGTGCCAGCAGCTTAGGCAGTTACAATGAGCAGTTCTTC

D gene: .
V gene: TRBV27
J gene: TRBJ2-7
clone size: .
CDR3 protein: CASSSSDRPLGEQYF
CDR3 DNA: .

D gene: .
V gene: TRBV27
J gene: TRBJ1-6
clone size: .
CDR3 protein: CASSFQGTSLHF
CDR3 DNA: TGTGCCAGCAGTTTTCAGGGTACGTCCCTCCACTTT

D gene: TRBD2
V gene: TRBV5-1
J gene: TRBJ2-3
clone size: once
CDR3 protein: CASSLPLAGGSTDTQYF
CDR3 DNA: TGCGCCAGCAGCTTGCCCCTAGCGGGAGGTTCCACAGATACGCAGTATTTT

D gene: .
V gene: TRBV12-5
J gene: TRBJ1-3
clone size: .
CDR3 protein: CASGPNGPLSGNTIYF
CDR3 DNA: TGTGCTAGTGGTCCAAACGGTCCACTCTCTGGAAACACCATATATTTT

D gene: TRBD1
V gene: TRBV6-5
J gene: TRBJ1-6
clone size: .
CDR3 protein: CATGQGYNSPLHF
CDR3 DNA: TGTGCCACCGGACAGGGCTACAATTCACCCCTCCACTTT

D gene: .
V gene: TRBV10-3
J gene: TRBJ2-5
clone size: few
CDR3 protein: CAISESRETLYLYF
CDR3 DNA: TGTGCCATCAGTGAGAGCCGGGAAACTTTATATCTGTACTTC

D gene: .
V gene: TRBV21-1
J gene: TRBJ2-7
clone size: .
CDR3 protein: CASSIRVTALFSSGRASILEQYF
CDR3 DNA: TGTGCCAGCAGCATAAGGGTTACGGCGCTGTTTTCTAGCGGGAGGGCATCGATATTGGAGCAGTACTTC

D gene: TRBD2
V gene: TRBV5-1
J gene: TRBJ2-1
clone size: .
CDR3 protein: CASSEGLAGLNEQFF
CDR3 DNA: TGCGCCAGCAGCGAGGGACTAGCGGGTCTCAATGAGCAGTTCTTC

D gene: .
V gene: TRBV12-3/TRBV12-4
J gene: TRBJ2-2
clone size: .
CDR3 protein: CATSQYTGELFF
CDR3 DNA: TGTGCCACCAGCCAATACACCGGGGAGCTGTTTTTT

D gene: .
V gene: TRBV21-1
J gene: TRBJ2-5
clone size: .
CDR3 protein: CANLRKGGPVETQYF
CDR3 DNA: TGTGCCAACCTTCGTAAGGGGGGGCCCGTAGAGACCCAGTACTTC

D gene: TRBD2
V gene: TRBV18
J gene: TRBJ2-7
clone size: .
CDR3 protein: CASSSGLAGTYEQYF
CDR3 DNA: TGTGCCAGCTCATCGGGACTAGCGGGGACCTACGAGCAGTACTTC

D gene: .
V gene: TRBV24-1
J gene: TRBJ2-7
clone size: .
CDR3 protein: CATSDLPLVQNYEQYF
CDR3 DNA: TGTGCCACCAGTGATTTACCTCTTGTACAGAACTACGAGCAGTACTTC

D gene: TRBD2
V gene: TRBV24-1
J gene: TRBJ2-1
clone size: .
CDR3 protein: CATSDGLAGAYNEQFF
CDR3 DNA: TGTGCCACCAGTGACGGACTAGCGGGAGCCTACAATGAGCAGTTCTTC

D gene: .
V gene: TRBV19
J gene: TRBJ2-7
clone size: .
CDR3 protein: CASSSPRTAVYEQYF
CDR3 DNA: TGTGCCAGTAGCTCCCCCAGGACAGCTGTCTACGAGCAGTACTTC

D gene: .
V gene: TRBV11-3
J gene: TRBJ2-3
clone size: .
CDR3 protein: CASSLASSTDTQYF
CDR3 DNA: TGTGCCAGCAGCTTAGCGTCTAGCACAGATACGCAGTATTTT

D gene: .
V gene: TRBV6-1
J gene: TRBJ2-1
clone size: once
CDR3 protein: CASSEGGTYNEQFF
CDR3 DNA: TGTGCCAGCAGTGAAGGGGGCACCTACAATGAGCAGTTCTTC

D gene: .
V gene: TRBV27
J gene: TRBJ2-7
clone size: .
CDR3 protein: CASSFSSPTYEQYF
CDR3 DNA: TGTGCCAGCAGTTTTTCTAGCCCCACCTACGAGCAGTACTTC

D gene: .
V gene: TRBV7-2
J gene: TRBJ2-4
clone size: .
CDR3 protein: CASSSVALVGIQYF
CDR3 DNA: TGTGCCAGCAGCTCTGTAGCCTTAGTTGGCATTCAGTACTTC

D gene: .
V gene: TRBV28
J gene: TRBJ2-1
clone size: .
CDR3 protein: CASSQTGGPYNEQFF
CDR3 DNA: TGTGCCAGCAGCCAAACGGGGGGCCCCTACAATGAGCAGTTCTTC

D gene: .
V gene: TRBV4-2
J gene: TRBJ2-7
clone size: .
CDR3 protein: CASSQESTGSTYEQYF
CDR3 DNA: TGTGCCAGCAGCCAAGAAAGTACGGGGTCAACCTACGAGCAGTACTTC

D gene: TRBD1
V gene: TRBV19
J gene: TRBJ1-4
clone size: .
CDR3 protein: CATRDRATNEKLFF
CDR3 DNA: TGTGCCACCCGGGACAGGGCAACTAATGAAAAACTGTTTTTT

D gene: TRBD1
V gene: TRBV19
J gene: TRBJ1-2
clone size: many
CDR3 protein: CASSIGTVYGYTF
CDR3 DNA: TGTGCCAGTAGTATCGGGACAGTCTATGGCTACACCTTC

D gene: .
V gene: TRBV7-3
J gene: TRBJ1-1
clone size: .
CDR3 protein: CASSSSPGPTEAFF
CDR3 DNA: TGTGCCAGCAGCTCCTCGCCCGGTCCGACTGAAGCTTTCTTT

D gene: .
V gene: TRBV5-4
J gene: TRBJ2-1
clone size: few
CDR3 protein: CASSLSSGIGEQFF
CDR3 DNA: TGTGCCAGCAGCTTGTCTTCGGGAATTGGTGAGCAGTTCTTC

D gene: TRBD2
V gene: TRBV28
J gene: TRBJ2-7
clone size: .
CDR3 protein: CATHRTSGSYEQYF
CDR3 DNA: TGTGCCACCCACCGGACTAGCGGATCCTACGAGCAGTACTTC

D gene: TRBD1
V gene: TRBV7-3
J gene: TRBJ1-5
clone size: .
CDR3 protein: CASREDRGRNQPQHF
CDR3 DNA: TGTGCCAGCAGAGAAGACAGGGGGCGGAATCAGCCCCAGCATTTT

D gene: .
V gene: TRBV19
J gene: TRBJ2-5
clone size: .
CDR3 protein: CASSMAAAETQYF
CDR3 DNA: TGTGCCAGTAGTATGGCGGCAGCAGAGACCCAGTACTTC

D gene: .
V gene: TRBV5-6
J gene: TRBJ1-5
clone size: .
CDR3 protein: CASSSREGLPQHF
CDR3 DNA: TGTGCCAGCAGCTCACGGGAGGGACTGCCCCAGCATTTT

D gene: .
V gene: TRBV18
J gene: TRBJ2-1
clone size: .
CDR3 protein: CASSVAVYNEQFF
CDR3 DNA: TGTGCCAGCTCCGTAGCGGTCTACAATGAGCAGTTCTTC

D gene: TRBD1
V gene: TRBV5-6
J gene: TRBJ1-2
clone size: .
CDR3 protein: CASSLSRGGQVDYGYTF
CDR3 DNA: TGTGCCAGCAGCTTGTCGCGGGGGGGACAGGTGGACTATGGCTACACCTTC

D gene: .
V gene: TRBV30
J gene: TRBJ1-4
clone size: .
CDR3 protein: CAWSVYGSSATNEKLFF
CDR3 DNA: TGTGCCTGGAGTGTATACGGTTCGAGTGCAACTAATGAAAAACTGTTTTTT

D gene: .
V gene: TRBV10-3
J gene: TRBJ1-4
clone size: .
CDR3 protein: CAISGQELEKLFF
CDR3 DNA: TGTGCCATCAGTGGACAGGAGCTAGAAAAACTGTTTTTT

D gene: TRBD1
V gene: TRBV27
J gene: TRBJ1-2
clone size: .
CDR3 protein: CASSPSRVGQRNGYTF
CDR3 DNA: TGTGCCAGCAGTCCCTCTCGTGTGGGACAGAGAAATGGCTACACCTTC

D gene: .
V gene: TRBV5-1
J gene: TRBJ1-4
clone size: .
CDR3 protein: CASSNDIPNEKLFF
CDR3 DNA: TGCGCCAGCAGCAACGACATCCCCAATGAAAAACTGTTTTTT

D gene: .
V gene: TRBV11-2
J gene: TRBJ2-3
clone size: .
CDR3 protein: CASRSGTDTQYF
CDR3 DNA: TGTGCCAGCCGCAGCGGCACAGATACGCAGTATTTT

D gene: .
V gene: TRBV7-8
J gene: TRBJ1-5
clone size: .
CDR3 protein: CASSLVLGDQPQHF
CDR3 DNA: TGTGCCAGCAGCTTAGTTTTAGGGGATCAGCCCCAGCATTTT

D gene: TRBD1
V gene: TRBV18
J gene: TRBJ1-5
clone size: .
CDR3 protein: CASSQSTGGAQHF
CDR3 DNA: TGTGCCAGCTCACAGTCGACAGGGGGGGCCCAGCATTTT